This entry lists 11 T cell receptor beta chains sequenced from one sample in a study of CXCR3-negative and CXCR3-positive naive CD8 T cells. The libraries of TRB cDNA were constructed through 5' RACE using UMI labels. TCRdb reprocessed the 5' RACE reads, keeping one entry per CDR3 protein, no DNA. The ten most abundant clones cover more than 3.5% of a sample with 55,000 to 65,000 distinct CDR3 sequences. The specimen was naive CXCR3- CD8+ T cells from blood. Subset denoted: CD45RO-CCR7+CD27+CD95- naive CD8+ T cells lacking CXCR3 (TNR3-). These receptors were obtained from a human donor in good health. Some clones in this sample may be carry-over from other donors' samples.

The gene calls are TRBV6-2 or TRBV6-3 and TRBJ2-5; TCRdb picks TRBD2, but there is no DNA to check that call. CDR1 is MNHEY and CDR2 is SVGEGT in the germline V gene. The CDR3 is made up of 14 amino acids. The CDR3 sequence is CASRPYSFQETQYF.

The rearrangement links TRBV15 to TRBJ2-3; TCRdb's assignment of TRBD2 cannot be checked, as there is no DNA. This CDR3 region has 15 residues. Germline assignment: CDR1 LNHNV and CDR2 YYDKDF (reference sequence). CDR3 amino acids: CATSRAERTTDTQYF.

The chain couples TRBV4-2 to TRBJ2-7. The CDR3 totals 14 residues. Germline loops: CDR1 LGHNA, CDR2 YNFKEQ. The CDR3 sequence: CASSQVGQVNEQYF.

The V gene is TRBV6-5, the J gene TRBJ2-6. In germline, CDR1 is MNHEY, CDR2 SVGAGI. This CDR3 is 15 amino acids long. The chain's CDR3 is CASSAQVSGANVLTF.

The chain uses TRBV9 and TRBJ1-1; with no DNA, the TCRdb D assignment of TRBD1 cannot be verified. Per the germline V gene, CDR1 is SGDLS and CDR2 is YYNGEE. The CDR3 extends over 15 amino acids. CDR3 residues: CASSAGRQVNTEAFF.

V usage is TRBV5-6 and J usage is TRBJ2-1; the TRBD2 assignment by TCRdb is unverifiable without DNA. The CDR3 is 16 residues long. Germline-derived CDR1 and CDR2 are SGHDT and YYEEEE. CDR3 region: CASSLGGGMAYNEQFF. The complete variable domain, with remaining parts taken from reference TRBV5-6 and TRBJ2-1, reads DAGVTQSPTHLIKTRGQQVTLRCSPKSGHDTVSWYQQALGQGPQFIFQYYEEEERQRGNFPDRFSGHQFPNYSSELNVNALLLGDSALYLCASSLGGGMAYNEQFFGPGTRLTVL.

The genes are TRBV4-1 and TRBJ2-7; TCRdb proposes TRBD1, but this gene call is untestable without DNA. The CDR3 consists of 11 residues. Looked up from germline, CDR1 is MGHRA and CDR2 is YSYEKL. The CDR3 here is CASGTGSEQYF.

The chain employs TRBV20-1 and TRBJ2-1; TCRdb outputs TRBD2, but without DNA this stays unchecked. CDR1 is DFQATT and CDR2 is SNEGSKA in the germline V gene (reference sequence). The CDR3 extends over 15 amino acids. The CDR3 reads CSASLAGLSYNEQFF.

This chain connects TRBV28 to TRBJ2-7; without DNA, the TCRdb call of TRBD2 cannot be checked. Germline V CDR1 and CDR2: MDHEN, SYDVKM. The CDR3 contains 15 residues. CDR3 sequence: CASSLWTSGNYEQYF.

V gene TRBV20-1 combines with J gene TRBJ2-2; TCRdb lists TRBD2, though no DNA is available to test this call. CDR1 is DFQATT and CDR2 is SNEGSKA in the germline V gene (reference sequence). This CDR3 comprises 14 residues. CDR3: CSARALAASGELFF.

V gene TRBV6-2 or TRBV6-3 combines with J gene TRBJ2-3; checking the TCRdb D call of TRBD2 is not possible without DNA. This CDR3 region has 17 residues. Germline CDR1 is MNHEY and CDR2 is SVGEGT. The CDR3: CASSSTSGAFSTDTQYF.